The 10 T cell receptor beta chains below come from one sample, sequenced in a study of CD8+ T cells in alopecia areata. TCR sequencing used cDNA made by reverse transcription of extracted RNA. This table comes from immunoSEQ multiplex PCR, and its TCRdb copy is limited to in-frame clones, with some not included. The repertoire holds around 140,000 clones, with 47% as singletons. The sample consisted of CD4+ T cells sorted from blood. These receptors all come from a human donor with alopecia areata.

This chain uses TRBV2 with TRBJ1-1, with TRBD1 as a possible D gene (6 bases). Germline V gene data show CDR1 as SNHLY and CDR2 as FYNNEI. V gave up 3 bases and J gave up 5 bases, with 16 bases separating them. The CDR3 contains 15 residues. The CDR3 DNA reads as TGTGCCAGCAGTGATCCCCGCCAGGGGAAGACTGAAGCTTTCTTT. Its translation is CASSDPRQGKTEAFF.

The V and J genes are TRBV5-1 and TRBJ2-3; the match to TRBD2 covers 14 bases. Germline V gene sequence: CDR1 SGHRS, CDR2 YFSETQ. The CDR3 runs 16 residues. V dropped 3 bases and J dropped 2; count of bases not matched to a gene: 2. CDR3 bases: TGCGCCAGCAGCTCGGGACTAGCGGGAGACACAGATACGCAGTATTTT. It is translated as CASSSGLAGDTDTQYF.

The chain's CDR3 is CASSLPGQGNTEAFF. For the CDR3, the DNA is TGCGCCAGCAGCTTGCCGGGACAGGGGAACACTGAAGCTTTCTTT. This rearrangement joins TRBV5-1 to TRBJ1-1; 9 bases line up with TRBD1. CDR3 size: 15 residues. J gave up 1 base and V 1 base, and 2 bases lay outside the gene matches. Germline V gives CDR1 SGHRS, CDR2 YFSETQ.

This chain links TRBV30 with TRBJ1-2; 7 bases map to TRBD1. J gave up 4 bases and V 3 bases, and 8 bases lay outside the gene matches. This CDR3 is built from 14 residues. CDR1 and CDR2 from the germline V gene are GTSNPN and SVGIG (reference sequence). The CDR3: CAWRADRNGYGYTF. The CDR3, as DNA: TGTGCCTGGAGGGCGGACAGGAACGGCTATGGCTACACCTTC.

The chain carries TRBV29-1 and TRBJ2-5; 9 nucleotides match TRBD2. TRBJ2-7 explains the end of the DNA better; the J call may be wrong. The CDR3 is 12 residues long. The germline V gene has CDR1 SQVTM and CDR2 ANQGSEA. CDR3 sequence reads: CSVAGLASEQYF. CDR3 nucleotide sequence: TGCAGCGTTGCGGGACTAGCTTCCGAGCAGTACTTC.

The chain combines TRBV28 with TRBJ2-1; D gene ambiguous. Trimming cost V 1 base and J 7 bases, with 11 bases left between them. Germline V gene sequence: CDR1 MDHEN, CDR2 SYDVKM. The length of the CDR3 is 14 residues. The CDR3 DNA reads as TGTGCCAGCAGTTTATCCCCTCGGGTGAATGAGCAGTTCTTC. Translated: CASSLSPRVNEQFF.

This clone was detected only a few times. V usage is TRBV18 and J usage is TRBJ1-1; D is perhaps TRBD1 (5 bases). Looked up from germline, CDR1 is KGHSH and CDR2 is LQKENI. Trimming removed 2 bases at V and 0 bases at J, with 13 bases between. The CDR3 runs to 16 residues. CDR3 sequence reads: CASSPNRQSMNTEAFF. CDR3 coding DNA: TGTGCCAGCTCACCAAATCGACAGTCCATGAACACTGAAGCTTTCTTT.

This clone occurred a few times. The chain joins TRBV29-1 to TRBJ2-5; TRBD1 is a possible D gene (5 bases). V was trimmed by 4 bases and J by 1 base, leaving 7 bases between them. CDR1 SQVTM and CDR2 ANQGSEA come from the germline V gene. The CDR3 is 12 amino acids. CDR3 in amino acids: CSVGQPQETQYF. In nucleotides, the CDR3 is TGCAGCGTTGGACAGCCCCAAGAGACCCAGTACTTC.

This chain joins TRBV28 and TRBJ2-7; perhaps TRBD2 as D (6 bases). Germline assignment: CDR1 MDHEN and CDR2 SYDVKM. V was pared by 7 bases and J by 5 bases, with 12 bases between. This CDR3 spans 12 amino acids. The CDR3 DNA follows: TGTGCCAGCACTCCCGGGGGACACGAGCAGTACTTC. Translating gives CASTPGGHEQYF.

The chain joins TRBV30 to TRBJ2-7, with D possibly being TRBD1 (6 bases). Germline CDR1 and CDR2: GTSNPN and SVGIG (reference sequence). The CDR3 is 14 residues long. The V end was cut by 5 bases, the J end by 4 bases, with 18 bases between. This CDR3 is CAWDAGQSFYEQYF. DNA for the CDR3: TGTGCCTGGGATGCCGGACAGTCGTTTTACGAGCAGTACTTC. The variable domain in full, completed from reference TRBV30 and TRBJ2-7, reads SQTIHQWPATLVQPVGSPLSLECTVEGTSNPNLYWYRQAAGRGLQLLFYSVGIGQISSEVPQNLSASRPQDRQFILSSKKLLLSDSGFYLCAWDAGQSFYEQYFGPGTRLTVT.